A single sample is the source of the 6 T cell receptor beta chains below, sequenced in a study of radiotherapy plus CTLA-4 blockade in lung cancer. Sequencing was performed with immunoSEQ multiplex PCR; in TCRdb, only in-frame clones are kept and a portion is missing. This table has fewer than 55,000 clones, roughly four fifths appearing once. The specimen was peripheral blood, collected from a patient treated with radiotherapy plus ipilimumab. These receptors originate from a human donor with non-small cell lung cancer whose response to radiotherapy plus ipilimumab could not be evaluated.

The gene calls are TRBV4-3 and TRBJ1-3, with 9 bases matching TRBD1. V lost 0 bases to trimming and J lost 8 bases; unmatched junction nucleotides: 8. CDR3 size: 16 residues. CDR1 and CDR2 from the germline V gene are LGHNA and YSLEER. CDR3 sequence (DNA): TGCGCCAGCAGCCAAGACGCGACAGGGGGTTCGGACACCATATATTTT. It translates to CASSQDATGGSDTIYF.

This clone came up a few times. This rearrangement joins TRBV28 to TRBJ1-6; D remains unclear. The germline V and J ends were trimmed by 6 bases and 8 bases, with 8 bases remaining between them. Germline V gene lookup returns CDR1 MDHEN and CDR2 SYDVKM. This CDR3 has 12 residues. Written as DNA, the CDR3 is TGTGCCAGCAGGAGAGCTTATTCACCCCTCCACTTT. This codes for CASRRAYSPLHF.

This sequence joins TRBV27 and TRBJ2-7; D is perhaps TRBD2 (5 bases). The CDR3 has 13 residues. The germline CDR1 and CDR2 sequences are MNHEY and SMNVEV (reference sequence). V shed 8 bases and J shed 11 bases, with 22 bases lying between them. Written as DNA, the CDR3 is TGTGCCAGCCTCCACCCGGGCCCTAGCCGGGAGTACTTC. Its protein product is CASLHPGPSREYF.

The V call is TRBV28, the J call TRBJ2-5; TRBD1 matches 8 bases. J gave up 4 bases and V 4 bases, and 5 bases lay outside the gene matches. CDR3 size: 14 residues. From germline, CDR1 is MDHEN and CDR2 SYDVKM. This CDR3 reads CASSSFQGAETQYF. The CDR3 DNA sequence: TGTGCCAGCAGTTCGTTTCAGGGGGCAGAGACCCAGTACTTC. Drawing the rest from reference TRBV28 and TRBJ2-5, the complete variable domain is DVKVTQSSRYLVKRTGEKVFLECVQDMDHENMFWYRQDPGLGLRLIYFSYDVKMKEKGDIPEGYSVSREKKERFSLILESASTNQTSMYLCASSSFQGAETQYFGPGTRLLVL.

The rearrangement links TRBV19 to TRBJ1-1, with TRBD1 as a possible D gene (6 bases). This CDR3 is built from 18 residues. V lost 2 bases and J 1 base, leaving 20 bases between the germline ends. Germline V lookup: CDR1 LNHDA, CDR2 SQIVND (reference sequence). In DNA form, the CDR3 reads TGTGCCAGTAGTATATTAAGACAAGGGGGTGATCCGAACACTGAAGCTTTCTTT. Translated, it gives CASSILRQGGDPNTEAFF.

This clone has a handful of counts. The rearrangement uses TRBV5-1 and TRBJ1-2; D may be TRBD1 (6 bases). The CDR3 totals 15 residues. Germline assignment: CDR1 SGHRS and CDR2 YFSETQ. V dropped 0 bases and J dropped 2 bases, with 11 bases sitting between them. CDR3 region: CASSLGIRGNYGYTF. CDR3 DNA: TGCGCCAGCAGCTTGGGGATCAGGGGAAACTATGGCTACACCTTC.